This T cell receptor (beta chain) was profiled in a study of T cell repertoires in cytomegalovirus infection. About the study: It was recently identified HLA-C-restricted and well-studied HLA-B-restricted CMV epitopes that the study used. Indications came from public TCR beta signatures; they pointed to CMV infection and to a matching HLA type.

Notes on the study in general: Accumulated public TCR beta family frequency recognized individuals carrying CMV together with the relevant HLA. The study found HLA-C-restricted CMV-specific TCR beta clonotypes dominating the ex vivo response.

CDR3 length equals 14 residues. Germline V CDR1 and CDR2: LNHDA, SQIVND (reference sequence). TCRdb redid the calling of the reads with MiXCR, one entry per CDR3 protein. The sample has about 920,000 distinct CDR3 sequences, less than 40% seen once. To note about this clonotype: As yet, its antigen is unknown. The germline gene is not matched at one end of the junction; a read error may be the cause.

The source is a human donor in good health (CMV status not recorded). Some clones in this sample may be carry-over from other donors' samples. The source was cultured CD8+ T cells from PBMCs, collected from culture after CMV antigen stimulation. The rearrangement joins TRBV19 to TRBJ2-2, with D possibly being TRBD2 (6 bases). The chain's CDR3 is CASSLRGSTGELVF. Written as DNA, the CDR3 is TGTGCCAGTAGTTTACGGGGGTCCACCGGGGAGCTGGTTTTT.